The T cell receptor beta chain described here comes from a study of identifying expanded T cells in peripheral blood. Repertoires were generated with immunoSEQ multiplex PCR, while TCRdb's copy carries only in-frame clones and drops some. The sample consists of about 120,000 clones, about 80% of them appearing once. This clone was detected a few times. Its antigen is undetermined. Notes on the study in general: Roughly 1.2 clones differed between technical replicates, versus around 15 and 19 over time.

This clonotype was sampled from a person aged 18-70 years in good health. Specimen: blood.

The CDR3 nucleotides are TGTGCCTGGATCGGCGGGACGGTTGAAGTTGAAGCTTTCTTT. Protein: CAWIGGTVEVEAFF. The chain recombines TRBV30 with TRBJ1-1; the D gene is possibly TRBD1 (5 bases). Germline V gene data show CDR1 as GTSNPN and CDR2 as SVGIG (reference sequence). Trimming pared 4 bases from V and 7 bases from J, leaving 19 bases between. This CDR3 is built from 14 residues.